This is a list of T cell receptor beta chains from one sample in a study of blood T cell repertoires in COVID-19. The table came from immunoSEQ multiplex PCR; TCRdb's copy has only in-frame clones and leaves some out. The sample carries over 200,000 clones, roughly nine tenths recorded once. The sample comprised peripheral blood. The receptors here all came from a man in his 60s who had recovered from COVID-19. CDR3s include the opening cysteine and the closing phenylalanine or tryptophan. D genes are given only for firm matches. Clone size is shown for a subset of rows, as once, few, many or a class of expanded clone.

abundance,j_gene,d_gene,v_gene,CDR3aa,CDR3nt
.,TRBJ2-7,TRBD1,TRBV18,CASSPIGALTGASEQYF,TGTGCCAGCTCACCGATTGGGGCCCTGACAGGGGCGAGCGAGCAGTACTTC
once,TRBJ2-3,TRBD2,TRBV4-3,CASSQVGGGTDTQYF,TGCGCCAGCAGCCAAGTGGGGGGGGGCACAGATACGCAGTATTTT
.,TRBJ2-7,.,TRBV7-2,CAGSRESGFQLNEQYF,TGTGCCGGCAGCCGGGAGAGTGGCTTTCAACTAAACGAGCAGTACTTC
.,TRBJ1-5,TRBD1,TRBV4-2,CASSYTGGNQPQHF,TGTGCCAGCAGCTATACAGGGGGGAATCAGCCCCAGCATTTT
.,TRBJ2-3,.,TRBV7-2,CASSLKSGGGVTDTQYF,TGTGCCAGCAGCTTAAAGTCCGGAGGGGGGGTCACAGATACGCAGTATTTT
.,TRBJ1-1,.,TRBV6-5,CASSSFSMAFF,TGTGCCAGCAGTTCTTTTTCTATGGCTTTCTTT
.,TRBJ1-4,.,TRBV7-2,CASSRVAGPNEKLFF,TGTGCCAGCAGCCGCGTGGCAGGGCCTAATGAAAAACTGTTTTTT
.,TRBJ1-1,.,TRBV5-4,CASSLGQEYTEAFF,TGTGCCAGCAGCTTGGGACAGGAGTACACTGAAGCTTTCTTT
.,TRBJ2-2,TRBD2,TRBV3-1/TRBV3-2,CASSQDRASGNTGELFF,TGTGCCAGCAGCCAAGATCGGGCTAGCGGCAACACCGGGGAGCTGTTTTTT
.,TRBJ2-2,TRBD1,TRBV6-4,CASRGDRGTGELFF,TGTGCCAGCAGGGGGGACAGAGGCACCGGGGAGCTGTTTTTT
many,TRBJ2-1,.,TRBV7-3,CASSSIDSPYNEQFF,TGTGCCAGCAGCTCTATCGACAGTCCCTACAATGAGCAGTTCTTC
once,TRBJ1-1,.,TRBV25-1,CASSESGRVAEAFF,TGTGCCAGCAGTGAATCTGGCAGGGTAGCTGAAGCTTTCTTT
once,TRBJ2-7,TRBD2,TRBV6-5,CASSGRLAGGYEQYF,TGTGCCAGCTCGGGTCGACTAGCGGGCGGGTACGAGCAGTACTTC
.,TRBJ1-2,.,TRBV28,CASTPARGRDTF,TGTGCCAGCACCCCCGCCAGGGGTAGAGACACCTTC
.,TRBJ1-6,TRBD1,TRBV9,CASSPGQGAPNSPLHF,TGTGCCAGCAGCCCAGGACAGGGGGCGCCTAATTCACCCCTCCACTTT
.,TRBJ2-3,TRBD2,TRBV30,CAWSHGERGVHSTDTQYF,TGTGCCTGGAGCCACGGGGAGCGGGGGGTACATAGCACAGATACGCAGTATTTT
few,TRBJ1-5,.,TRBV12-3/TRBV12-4,CASRDTHNQPQHF,TGTGCCAGCCGGGACACCCACAATCAGCCCCAGCATTTT
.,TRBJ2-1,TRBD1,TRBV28,CASSSDRANEQFF,TGTGCCAGCAGTTCGGACAGGGCAAATGAGCAGTTCTTC
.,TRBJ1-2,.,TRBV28,CASISHSLYGYTF,TGTGCCAGCATAAGCCACTCGCTGTACGGCTACACCTTC
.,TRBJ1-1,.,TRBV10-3,CASTGLVNTEAFF,TGTGCCAGCACAGGGTTGGTAAACACTGAAGCTTTCTTT
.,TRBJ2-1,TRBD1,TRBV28,CASSLLDRENEQFF,TGTGCCAGCAGTTTGTTGGACAGGGAGAATGAGCAGTTCTTC
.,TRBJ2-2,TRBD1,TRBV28,CASSRGQGIAGELFF,TGTGCCAGCAGTCGCGGACAGGGAATTGCCGGGGAGCTGTTTTTT
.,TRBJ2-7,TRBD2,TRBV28,CASIGGRLMGEQYF,TGTGCCAGCATTGGCGGGAGGTTGATGGGGGAGCAGTACTTC
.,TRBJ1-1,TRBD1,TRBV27,CASNRGPITNTEAFF,TGTGCCAGTAACAGGGGTCCCATTACGAACACTGAAGCTTTCTTT
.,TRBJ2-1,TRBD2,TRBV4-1,CASSQVGTSGRQFF,TGCGCCAGCAGCCAAGTGGGGACTAGCGGACGGCAGTTCTTC
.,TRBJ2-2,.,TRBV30,CAWTAGNTGELFF,TGTGCCTGGACGGCAGGGAACACCGGGGAGCTGTTTTTT
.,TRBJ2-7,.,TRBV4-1,CASSQVTEGYEQYF,TGCGCCAGCAGCCAAGTCACCGAGGGTTACGAGCAGTACTTC
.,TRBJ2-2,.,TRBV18,CASSPSGADAYTGELFF,TGTGCCAGCTCACCATCAGGGGCCGACGCCTACACCGGGGAGCTGTTTTTT
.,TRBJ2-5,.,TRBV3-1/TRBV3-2,CASSQDVGLQETQYF,TGTGCCAGCAGCCAAGATGTAGGACTCCAAGAGACCCAGTACTTC
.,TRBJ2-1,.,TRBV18,CASSPTGTTFNEQFF,TGTGCCAGCTCACCAACAGGGACTACCTTCAATGAGCAGTTCTTC
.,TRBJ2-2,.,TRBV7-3,CASSLLYYTGELFF,TGTGCCAGCAGCTTACTCTATTACACCGGGGAGCTGTTTTTT
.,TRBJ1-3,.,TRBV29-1,CSVEGLSGNTIYF,TGCAGCGTTGAGGGACTATCTGGAAACACCATATATTTT
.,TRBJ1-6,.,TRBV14,CASSPLYSAVGGSNSPLHF,TGTGCCAGCAGCCCCCTCTATTCGGCGGTCGGGGGGTCTAATTCACCCCTCCACTTT
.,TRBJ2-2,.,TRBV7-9,CASSFTTNTGELFF,TGTGCCAGCAGCTTCACAACGAACACCGGGGAGCTGTTTTTT
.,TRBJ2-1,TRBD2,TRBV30,CAWSPGTRSQFF,TGTGCCTGGAGCCCAGGGACTAGAAGTCAGTTCTTC
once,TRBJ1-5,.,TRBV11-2,CASSPRQGNQPQHF,TGTGCCAGCAGCCCTCGGCAGGGCAATCAGCCCCAGCATTTT
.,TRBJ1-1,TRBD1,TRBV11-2,CASSSEGQGRTEAFF,TGTGCCAGCAGCTCGGAGGGACAGGGGAGAACTGAAGCTTTCTTT
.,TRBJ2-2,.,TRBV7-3,CASSVTGTQTGELFF,TGTGCCAGCAGCGTTACCGGGACACAGACCGGGGAGCTGTTTTTT
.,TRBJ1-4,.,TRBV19,CASRSTANEKLFF,TGTGCCAGTAGAAGTACAGCAAATGAAAAACTGTTTTTT
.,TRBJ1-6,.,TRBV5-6,CASRTDTDSPLHF,TGTGCCAGCAGAACGGACACTGATTCACCCCTCCACTTT
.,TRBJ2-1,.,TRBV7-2,CASSLQAWRSNEQFF,TGTGCCAGCAGCTTACAGGCATGGAGGTCAAATGAGCAGTTCTTC
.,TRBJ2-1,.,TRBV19,CASSIPRVIVNEQFF,TGTGCCAGTAGTATTCCCAGGGTTATAGTGAATGAGCAGTTCTTC
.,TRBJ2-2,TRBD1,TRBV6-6,CASGDRGVAGELFF,TGTGCCAGCGGGGACAGGGGAGTGGCCGGGGAGCTGTTTTTT
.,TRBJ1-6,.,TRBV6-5,CASRWQNNSPLHF,TGTGCCAGCAGGTGGCAGAATAATTCACCCCTCCACTTT
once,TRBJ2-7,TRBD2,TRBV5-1,CASRKTSGSYEQYF,TGCGCCAGCAGAAAAACTAGCGGCAGCTACGAGCAGTACTTC
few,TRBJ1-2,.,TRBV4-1,CASSQDGGVAFYGYTF,TGCGCCAGCAGCCAAGATGGCGGGGTAGCGTTCTATGGCTACACCTTC
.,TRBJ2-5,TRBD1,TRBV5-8,CASSLNRGREETQYF,TGTGCCAGCAGCTTGAACAGGGGGCGCGAAGAGACCCAGTACTTC
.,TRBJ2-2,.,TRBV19,CASSTSAGELFF,TGTGCCAGTAGTACCTCTGCCGGGGAGCTGTTTTTT
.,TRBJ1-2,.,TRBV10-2,CASRGGVSANYGYTF,TGCGCCAGTCGAGGGGGGGTATCAGCTAACTATGGCTACACCTTC
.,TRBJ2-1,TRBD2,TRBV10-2,CASRLLSELAGGVYNEQFF,TGCGCCAGCCGACTTCTCTCCGAACTAGCGGGGGGGGTCTACAATGAGCAGTTCTTC
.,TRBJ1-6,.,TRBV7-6,CASSSTPGVASSPLHF,TGTGCCAGCAGCTCGACCCCGGGGGTCGCCTCTTCACCCCTCCACTTT
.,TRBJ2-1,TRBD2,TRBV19,CASSILAGYNEQFF,TGTGCCAGTAGTATATTAGCGGGTTACAATGAGCAGTTCTTC